This T cell receptor (beta chain) was found in a study of cytomegalovirus exposure and HLA in healthy donors. General study points: Reports described diagnosis of cytomegalovirus status by the classifier as highly specific and sensitive. Within the 100 to 150 validation repertoires, first-cohort TCR clusters tended to co-occur, according to a later analysis. Cytomegalovirus-associated TCR beta chains were listed, numbering 164.

Separate from the roughly 730-subject first cohort, the roughly 120-subject validation cohort was the one that the donors belonged to. Here immunoSEQ multiplex PCR was the method, and the copy in TCRdb shows in-frame clones only, minus some. The profile shows more than 300,000 clones, roughly 88% of them singletons. Concerning this clone: What it binds is unknown.

The sample consisted of PBMCs. This clonotype was obtained from a woman in her late teens or twenties in good health and CMV-seronegative.

CDR3 protein: CASSPTGHPYEQYF. DNA of the CDR3: TGTGCCAGCAGCCCAACAGGACACCCCTACGAGCAGTACTTC. J is TRBJ2-7 and V is TRBV7-3; perhaps TRBD1 as D (5 bases). V was trimmed by 5 bases and J by 2 bases, leaving 13 bases between them. This CDR3 is built from 14 residues. Germline CDR1 reads SGHTA; CDR2 reads FQGTGA. Complete variable domain (other parts from reference TRBV7-3 and TRBJ2-7): GAGVSQTPSNKVTEKGKYVELRCDPISGHTALYWYRQSLGQGPEFLIYFQGTGAADDSGLPNDRFFAVRPEGSVSTLKIQRTERGDSAVYLCASSPTGHPYEQYFGPGTRLTVT.